The present T cell receptor beta chain was sequenced within a study of tumor-infiltrating lymphocytes in primary liver carcinoma (TCRdb year 2017). In the study overall: Of the five patients (three men and two women, aged 30 to 69 years), four had hepatocellular carcinoma and one had combined HCC and intrahepatic cholangiocarcinoma. The five patients had tumors staged T1-T3 N0M0, with maximum diameters ranging from about 4 to 10 cm. Samples yielded roughly 3.65 to 7.13 million productive TCRbeta reads; read depth did not differ significantly between tissue types. Across five regions of each liver tumor, along with adjacent normal tissue and blood, the study brought together TCRbeta repertoire sequencing, expression microarrays and whole-exome sequencing. TCRbeta repertoire sequencing covered about 35 specimens from 5 patients: about 25 tumor regions, 5 adjacent noncancerous liver tissues and 5 peripheral blood samples. To link TCRbeta repertoire diversity to the local molecular phenotype, the 20 to 25 tumor region samples were profiled with Agilent mRNA microarrays. Technical replicate repertoires showed high reproducibility, with mean shared-clone rates roughly 0.89 and correlation coefficients above 0.95.

Without any cell sorting, total RNA and DNA were extracted together from approximately 20-30 mg of bulk tissue using the AllPrep DNA/RNA mini kit. Surgical resection was performed in China between November 2015 and early 2016 on about 5 patients with histopathologically diagnosed primary liver carcinoma. At the time of sampling, the patients were treatment-naive and had chronic HBV infection. Five spatially separated regions were sampled per tumor: superior, inferior, left-lateral and right-lateral poles, plus the tumor centre. Histology showed that every tumor sample contained more than 80% viable tumor cells. Pieces of fresh tumor and adjacent tissue were cut in half, with one half kept in RNAlater at -80 degrees C and the other half sent for histology. A remark on this clonotype: Its specific antigen is unknown. Base qualities were left out, and no much larger clone turns up one base away.

The CDR3 starts with the cysteine, ends with the phenylalanine, and has 15 residues. The only DNA kept is the CDR3, 45 bases in frame from the first base. Trimming at the junction amounts to 10 bases on V and 4 bases on J, and the germline ends lie 23 bases apart. According to the germline V gene, CDR1 reads SGHAT and CDR2 reads FQNNGV. Results the study describes overall, beyond this receptor: The study included only five patients, and the authors note findings should be validated in a larger study. Because only the TCR beta chain was sequenced and unpaired alpha chains were not captured, true repertoire diversity is likely underestimated. Only roughly 7-24% of top clones appeared in all five regions of a tumor, which suggests that tumor-infiltrating T cells are spatially heterogeneous. A significantly larger repertoire fraction was made up by the top 250 clones in tumors than in blood (p = 0.039). Because the samples were bulk and unsorted, CD4+ and CD8+ T cell repertoires could not be compared. Repertoire overlap was found to be higher between tumor regions (mean around 35%) than between tumor-adjacent (approximately 17%) or tumor-blood (around 15%) pairs, consistent with antigen-driven expansion.

Starting from 450 to 500 ng total RNA, TCRbeta-specific cDNA was produced by reverse transcription with a constant-region primer and ProtoScript II reverse transcriptase. The TCRbeta libraries were prepared through three rounds of nested multiplex PCR following a slightly modified ARM-PCR procedure. Multiplex TRBV1-TRBV30 forward primers and a Cbeta reverse primer were used in the first two PCR rounds, each of which was run for around 10 cycles. Sample barcodes and Illumina adapters were attached in a final 25-cycle PCR using Deep VentR polymerase. Before sequencing, amplicons between 200 and 500 bp were purified from gel using a QIAquick gel extraction kit. The TCRbeta amplicons were sequenced with 250-bp paired-end reads on an Illumina HiSeq 2500. In the original analysis: Trimmomatic v0.33 was used to quality-trim the reads, and FLASH v1.2.11 was used to merge paired reads so that full CDR3 sequences could be recovered. V, D and J germline segments were assigned to the rearranged TCRbeta sequences using MiGEC v1.2.1b. Clonotype statistics and Shannon-Wiener diversity indices were calculated with VDJtools v1.0.0. To reduce sampling bias, subsequent analyses other than the diversity analysis used only the 250 most abundant clonotypes in each sample. TCRdb reran the public reads through fastp at Q25 and MiXCR, keeping productive beta chains. Each entry merges the rows of one CDR3 protein and shows their most common DNA and genes. These V and J calls derive from TCRdb rather than the authors' analysis. The sample contains nearly 50,000 distinct CDR3 sequences, over 65% of them found a single time. Together, the top ten hold about a quarter of the sample.

This TCR was sampled from a man between 35 and 55 years old with primary liver carcinoma and hepatitis B virus infection. The sequenced material came from liver tumor tissue from sampling region 3. In light of the paper, this sample's cell subset or site label describes: tumor region T3, left-lateral pole. This chain joins TRBV11-2 to TRBJ2-7, with the D gene uncertain. The CDR3 protein: CAISLSVGISYEQYF. The base sequence is TGTGCCATTAGCCTATCTGTGGGAATATCTTACGAGCAGTACTTC.